This T cell receptor beta chain is from a study of cytomegalovirus exposure and HLA in healthy donors. As for the study in general: Earlier, 150 million to 200 million T cells were analyzed, and 90 million to 140 million unique TCR beta sequences were found among them.

The PCR contained 60 Vbeta and 13 Jbeta primers. Measured with immunoSEQ multiplex PCR; TCRdb has only the in-frame clones, and not every one. The data contain around 260,000 clones, 80% of them seen just once; the ten biggest clones take up about 0.28%. About this clone itself: Its antigen is not known.

Study-wide findings and caveats: Researchers reportedly found TCR beta sequences accurately predicted most subjects' HLA-A and HLA-B alleles.

The CDR3 has 11 residues. V shed 4 bases and J shed 4 bases, with 4 bases lying between them. Germline V gives CDR1 MNHEY, CDR2 SMNVEV (reference sequence). The chain is built from TRBV27 and TRBJ1-1; no reliable D call. The sequence derives from a girl aged 2 to 10 in good health and CMV-seronegative. Specimen: PBMCs. CDR3 in amino acids: CASSSGTEAFF. The CDR3 nucleotides read TGTGCCAGCAGTTCGGGCACTGAAGCTTTCTTT.